The entry that follows covers one T cell receptor (beta chain) sequence. Its antigen is currently unknown. A single record per CDR3 protein comes from TCRdb applying MiXCR to the RT-PCR reads. The sample includes about 650,000 distinct CDR3 sequences, around 13% of them seen just once. This record belongs to a study of response to subunit inactivated influenza vaccine. Study-level points and caveats: Every seasonal influenza vaccination brings in few new T cells, the authors suggested.

The source was PBMCs from blood, collected 14 days before vaccination. The TCR sequence derives from a man between 50 and 59 years old who received an inactivated influenza vaccine.

The CDR3 protein is CASSFGQGAPYEQYF. Here the CDR3 DNA reads TGTGCCAGCAGTTTCGGGCAGGGGGCCCCCTACGAGCAGTACTTC. J is TRBJ2-7 and V is TRBV12-3 or TRBV12-4; 8 nucleotides line up with TRBD1. Trimming took 3 bases from V and 2 from J; bases not matched to a gene: 6. The CDR3 is made up of 15 amino acids.